These T cell receptor beta chains were read from a single sample in a study of shared clonotypes between healthy human individuals. TCRdb's copy holds only in-frame clones and misses some; the assay was immunoSEQ multiplex PCR. The table has roughly 480,000 clones, about 80% seen once. The source material was PBMCs. These receptors were taken from a woman between 40 and 50 years old in good health. Some clones in this sample may be carry-over from other donors' samples. Each CDR3 is given with its conserved first and last residue. D genes are given only for firm matches. Clone size is shown for a subset of rows, as once, few, many or a class of expanded clone.

j_call clone_size d_call v_call cdr3_nt cdr3_aa
TRBJ2-1 NA TRBD1 TRBV6-6 TGTGCCAGCGCGCTACAGGGGAATGAGCAGTTCTTC CASALQGNEQFF
TRBJ2-3 NA TRBD2 TRBV5-1 TGCGCCAGCAGCTTGGGCCTAGCGGGGGGTAGCACAGATACGCAGTATTTT CASSLGLAGGSTDTQYF
TRBJ1-5 many NA TRBV5-1 TGCGCCAGCAGCTCGGATGGACAGAGTCAGCCCCAGCATTTT CASSSDGQSQPQHF
TRBJ2-7 few NA TRBV5-1 TGCGCCAGCAGCGTCACGACAGGATCCTACGAGCAGTACTTC CASSVTTGSYEQYF
TRBJ1-3 NA NA TRBV5-5 TGTGCCAGCAGCTTGGCACCACCGGGGAGCTCTGGAAACACCATATATTTT CASSLAPPGSSGNTIYF
TRBJ1-3 NA TRBD1 TRBV28 TGTGCCAGCAGGACTCCGGGACAGGGCTTCTCTGGAAACACCATATATTTT CASRTPGQGFSGNTIYF
TRBJ2-2 NA NA TRBV28 TGTGCCATTCTTGGGAGGATCGGGGAGCTGTTTTTT CAILGRIGELFF
TRBJ1-1 NA NA TRBV7-2 TGTGCCAGCAGCTTAGGCGTTTCGAAGAACACTGAAGCTTTCTTT CASSLGVSKNTEAFF
TRBJ2-5 once TRBD2 TRBV18 TGTGCCAGCTCACCAAAACTAGCGGGATTTCAAGAGACCCAGTACTTC CASSPKLAGFQETQYF
TRBJ1-2 once NA TRBV9 TGTGCCAGCAGCGCCCTTACCTCGGCACACTATGGCTACACCTTC CASSALTSAHYGYTF
TRBJ2-1 NA TRBD2 TRBV5-5 TGTGCCAGCAGCTCCGAACGACTAGCGGGAGGGAGCAATGAGCAGTTCTTC CASSSERLAGGSNEQFF
TRBJ1-4 NA NA TRBV5-1 TGCGCCAGCAGCTTGACCGGGACCCGCGGTGAAAAACTGTTTTTT CASSLTGTRGEKLFF
TRBJ2-1 NA TRBD1 TRBV30 TGTGCCTGGACCAGGGGGGGACAGGGCTACAATGAGCAGTTCTTC CAWTRGGQGYNEQFF
TRBJ1-2 few NA TRBV28 TGTGCCAGCAGCCACCTTGAGGCAGGAGGCTACACCTTC CASSHLEAGGYTF
TRBJ1-4 NA TRBD1 TRBV7-9 TGTGCCAGCAGCTTAGGGGACAGGGCTTGGACTAATGAAAAACTGTTTTTT CASSLGDRAWTNEKLFF
TRBJ2-1 NA TRBD1 TRBV18 TGTGCCAGCTCCACCGGGACAGGGGTTTACAATGAGCAGTTCTTC CASSTGTGVYNEQFF
TRBJ2-7 NA NA TRBV5-1 TGCGCCAGCAGCTTGGATACTGGTTGGTCCGGGCAGACCTACGAGCAGTACTTC CASSLDTGWSGQTYEQYF
TRBJ2-1 NA TRBD1 TRBV12-5 TGTGCTAGTGGTTTGGGACAGGGAACCTACAATGAGCAGTTCTTC CASGLGQGTYNEQFF
TRBJ2-6 NA TRBD2 TRBV5-1 TGCGCCAGCAGCTTGGTGTCTAGCGGCTCTGGGGCCAACGTCCTGACTTTC CASSLVSSGSGANVLTF
TRBJ2-5 NA TRBD2 TRBV4-1 TGCGCCAGCAGCCGTCGTCGGACTAGCGGGCCTCAAGAGACCCAGTACTTC CASSRRRTSGPQETQYF
TRBJ2-7 NA TRBD2 TRBV30 TGTGCCTGGGGGACTAGCGGGAGCGGGGAGCAGTACTTC CAWGTSGSGEQYF
TRBJ1-2 NA NA TRBV6-5 TGTGCCAGCAGTCTAACCCCGGACAGCTACTATGGCTACACCTTC CASSLTPDSYYGYTF
TRBJ1-1 once NA TRBV10-3 TGTGCCATCAGTGCCGGGGCTACTGAAGCTTTCTTT CAISAGATEAFF
TRBJ2-7 NA NA TRBV7-2 TGTGCCAGCAGCTCCACATGGGTCTCCTACGAGCAGTACTTC CASSSTWVSYEQYF
TRBJ2-3 NA NA TRBV28 TGTGCCAGCAGTTTATTGGGCGGGGGCAATGTGGATACGCAGTATTTT CASSLLGGGNVDTQYF
TRBJ2-1 few NA TRBV11-3 TGTGCCAGCAGCTTAGTCTCCGGGGGAAATGAGCAGTTCTTC CASSLVSGGNEQFF
TRBJ2-3 NA TRBD2 TRBV6-1 TGTGCCAGCAGTGAAGGGACTAGCGGGAATGCGGCAGCTACGCAGTATTTT CASSEGTSGNAAATQYF
TRBJ1-5 few NA TRBV6-1 TGTGCCAGCAGTGAAATAGGGTTTCGACGGCCCCAGCATTTT CASSEIGFRRPQHF
TRBJ2-5 few TRBD2 TRBV7-6 TGTGCCAGCAGCTTAGTTGGTAGCGGGATTCCGGAGACCCAGTACTTC CASSLVGSGIPETQYF
TRBJ2-3 NA TRBD2 TRBV7-9 TGTGCCAGCAGCTTAGGTTTCCTAGAGCGGGGCTCAGATACGCAGTATTTT CASSLGFLERGSDTQYF
TRBJ1-5 NA TRBD1 TRBV28 TGTGCCAGCCAAGGCGGGCCACAGGGGTGGAGCAATCAGCCCCAGCATTTT CASQGGPQGWSNQPQHF
TRBJ2-1 NA TRBD2 TRBV7-9 TGTGCCAGCAGACTAGCGGGAGGCATCAATGAGCAGTTCTTC CASRLAGGINEQFF
TRBJ2-1 NA NA TRBV7-9 TGTGCCAGCAGCTTCGGAGGGGGAGCGCACAATGAGCAGTTCTTC CASSFGGGAHNEQFF
TRBJ2-5 NA NA TRBV27 TGTGCCAGCAGGCCAAGTTGGGGCCTACAAGAGACCCAGTACTTC CASRPSWGLQETQYF
TRBJ1-4 NA NA TRBV10-2 TGCGCCAGCAGGGCAGGACTCTCCAACGGGGAAAAACTGTTTTTT CASRAGLSNGEKLFF
TRBJ2-7 few TRBD2 TRBV28 TGTGCCAGCAGTTTGACAGCGGGAGGGTACGAGCAGTACTTC CASSLTAGGYEQYF
TRBJ2-5 NA NA TRBV5-6 TGTGCCAGCAGCTTGGAGGAGACCCAGTACTTC CASSLEETQYF
TRBJ2-7 NA TRBD1 TRBV6-6 TGTGCCAGCAGTTGGGACAGGGTTTACGAGCAGTACTTC CASSWDRVYEQYF
TRBJ2-1 NA NA TRBV9 TGTGCCAGCAGCGTAGGAGGGCGAGAAGGTGAGCAGTTCTTC CASSVGGREGEQFF
TRBJ1-2 NA TRBD1 TRBV29-1 TGCAGCGTTGAAAAAGGGACAGGGGGCATTGGCTACACCTTC CSVEKGTGGIGYTF
TRBJ1-1 NA TRBD1 TRBV5-4 TGTGCCAGCAACGAACAGGGGAGGACTGAAGCTTTCTTT CASNEQGRTEAFF
TRBJ2-1 NA NA TRBV5-6 TGTGCCAGCAGCCTGGGACTCATACTAAATTACAATGAGCAGTTCTTC CASSLGLILNYNEQFF
TRBJ1-5 NA TRBD1 TRBV5-5 TGTGCCAGCAGCTTAGGGCCTGGGACAGACAATCAGCCCCAGCATTTT CASSLGPGTDNQPQHF
TRBJ2-5 NA NA TRBV14 TGTGCCAGCAGCCAAGATTTACAGGGCAAGAGAGAGACCCAGTACTTC CASSQDLQGKRETQYF
TRBJ2-2 NA NA TRBV11-3 TGTGCCAGCAGCCCGGATAGCTTACAGGGTAACACCGGGGAGCTGTTTTTT CASSPDSLQGNTGELFF
TRBJ1-5 NA NA TRBV4-3 TGCGCCAGCAGCCAAGCCACGATCAATCAGCCCCAGCATTTT CASSQATINQPQHF
TRBJ2-5 NA NA TRBV6-1 TGTGCCAGCAGTGAACTAGCGCTCGAGACCCAGTACTTC CASSELALETQYF
TRBJ1-2 NA NA TRBV18 TGTGCCAGCTCAGCGGGACCAAACTATGGCTACACCTTC CASSAGPNYGYTF
TRBJ1-5 NA TRBD1 TRBV4-1 TGCGCCAGCAGCCAAGAGGAAGGACAGGGCGCCCATCAGCCCCAGCATTTT CASSQEEGQGAHQPQHF
TRBJ2-1 NA NA TRBV7-3 TGTGCCAGCAGCTCGACAGGCGGTGAGCAGTTCTTC CASSSTGGEQFF
TRBJ1-2 NA TRBD1 TRBV19 TGTGCCAGCCGACAGGGGGCTGGGAACTATGGCTACACCTTC CASRQGAGNYGYTF
TRBJ2-2 NA NA TRBV10-3 TGTGCCATCAGTGAGTCGGCGGACACCGGGGAGCTGTTTTTT CAISESADTGELFF
TRBJ1-1 NA TRBD1 TRBV5-4 TGTGCCAGCAGGGGTGGGACAGGGCCATTTGAAGCTTTCTTT CASRGGTGPFEAFF
TRBJ2-3 NA NA TRBV19 TGTGCCAGTACAAGGTCTGGCACAGATACGCAGTATTTT CASTRSGTDTQYF
TRBJ2-7 NA NA TRBV7-2 TGTGCCAGCAGCTTAGAATCCCTTAGCTACGAGCAGTACTTC CASSLESLSYEQYF
TRBJ2-7 NA TRBD1 TRBV2 TGTGCCAGCACCCCGGGACAGGGGCGAGGGCAGTACTTC CASTPGQGRGQYF
TRBJ2-3 NA TRBD2 TRBV11-1 TGTGCCAGCAGCTTTTGGGGGGGATCCACAGATACGCAGTATTTT CASSFWGGSTDTQYF
TRBJ2-7 few NA TRBV10-3 TGTGCCATCAGTGAGTCTTCCCCAACCCTCTACGAGCAGTACTTC CAISESSPTLYEQYF
TRBJ2-1 NA NA TRBV6-4 TGTGCCAGCAGTGAAGAGGGAGGGAGGGGGTACAATGAGCAGTTCTTC CASSEEGGRGYNEQFF